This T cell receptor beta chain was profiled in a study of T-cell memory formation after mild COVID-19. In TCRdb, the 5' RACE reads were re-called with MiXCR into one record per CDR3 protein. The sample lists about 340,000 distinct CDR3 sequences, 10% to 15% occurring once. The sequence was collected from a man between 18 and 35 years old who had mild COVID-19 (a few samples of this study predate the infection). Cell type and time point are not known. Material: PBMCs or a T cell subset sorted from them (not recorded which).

CDR3 region: CASSSSSGRYNEQFF. The CDR3 coding sequence is TGTGCCAGCAGTTCCTCTAGCGGGCGTTACAATGAGCAGTTCTTC. The chain carries TRBV27 and TRBJ2-1, with 8 bases identical to TRBD2. Germline V gene lookup returns CDR1 MNHEY and CDR2 SMNVEV (reference sequence). The CDR3 runs 15 residues. V lost 4 bases, J lost 4 bases, and 6 bases stayed unmatched.